Reported below is one T cell receptor beta chain. Data came from immunoSEQ multiplex PCR; TCRdb stores just in-frame clones and leaves some out. The data show about 260,000 clones, approximately 88% seen once. V was cut by 4 bases and J by 0 bases, with 5 bases left in between. The CDR3 consists of 14 residues. Germline assignment: CDR1 KGHDR and CDR2 SFDVKD. The sample originates from a study of blood T cell repertoires in COVID-19. Cohort placement rested on clinical history that participants reported themselves. Sequencing was carried out using PBMCs or T cells enriched from blood (not recorded which). The chain is built from TRBV24-1 and TRBJ2-2, with a possible D match to TRBD1 (5 bases). This clonotype was sampled from a woman between 40 and 50 years old with acute COVID-19. The CDR3: CATSETANTGELFF. In nucleotides, the CDR3 is TGTGCCACCAGTGAGACAGCGAACACCGGGGAGCTGTTTTTT.